The 8 T cell receptor beta chains listed next were all sequenced from one sample in a study of patients and donors after allogeneic stem cell transplantation. TCRdb independently ran MiXCR on the RT-PCR reads; one entry per CDR3 protein. Among about 57,000 distinct CDR3 sequences listed, 13% were seen once. The sequencing input was blood, either unsorted or a sorted T cell fraction (not recorded which). The receptor set was obtained from a human donor who was either an allogeneic HSCT recipient or a stem cell or donor lymphocyte infusion donor (not recorded which). It is not recorded whose cells these are; they may come from a transplant donor.

This clonotype was seen a few times. The rearrangement links TRBV5-1 to TRBJ1-4, with TRBD1 matching 9 bases. Trimming took 4 bases from V and 6 from J; bases not matched to a gene: 7. Germline CDR1 SGHRS, CDR2 YFSETQ. The CDR3 spans 15 residues. CDR3 sequence: CASSQAGTGYEKLFF. Here the CDR3 DNA reads TGCGCCAGCAGCCAGGCCGGGACAGGGTATGAAAAACTGTTTTTT.

The chain joins TRBV5-1 to TRBJ2-3; D is unclear. Deletions cut 2 bases from V and 8 bases from J, with 6 bases between. The length of the CDR3 is 11 residues. Germline assignment: CDR1 SGHRS and CDR2 YFSETQ. The CDR3 is CASSFSGTQYF. In DNA, the CDR3 is TGCGCCAGCAGCTTTTCGGGTACGCAGTATTTT.

The V gene is TRBV5-1, the J gene TRBJ2-1; D is unresolved. Germline CDR1 is SGHRS and CDR2 is YFSETQ. Trimming removed 0 bases from V and 7 bases from J, with 14 bases in between. CDR3 length equals 15 residues. The CDR3 sequence is CASSLGPRCCNEQFF. As DNA, the CDR3 is TGCGCCAGCAGCTTGGGGCCCCGATGTTGTAATGAGCAGTTCTTC.

The rearrangement joins TRBV20-1 to TRBJ2-7, with 12 bases matching TRBD1. Germline-derived CDR1 and CDR2 are DFQATT and SNEGSKA (reference sequence). The V and J ends lost 2 bases and 5 bases, in that order; junction bases with no gene match: 4. This CDR3 has 14 amino acids. DNA of the CDR3: TGCAGTGCTAGACCCGGGACAGGGGGCCACGAGCAGTACTTC. Its protein product is CSARPGTGGHEQYF.

This clonotype was recorded a few times. The rearrangement links TRBV6-4 to TRBJ2-1; 7 positions agree with TRBD2. Germline V gene lookup returns CDR1 MRHNA and CDR2 SNTAGT. With V trimmed by 0 bases and J by 4 bases, 3 bases remained unmatched. The CDR3 is 15 residues long. CDR3 DNA: TGTGCCAGCAGTGACTCGGGACTACCGTACAATGAGCAGTTCTTC. This codes for CASSDSGLPYNEQFF.

This clonotype was seen more than once but under ten times. The chain carries TRBV27 and TRBJ2-1; TRBD1 matches 11 bases. V lost 0 bases, J lost 3 bases, and 4 bases stayed unmatched. This CDR3 is built from 17 residues. Looked up from germline, CDR1 is MNHEY and CDR2 is SMNVEV (reference sequence). The CDR3 protein is CASSLSGQGAVYNEQFF. Written as DNA, the CDR3 is TGTGCCAGCAGTTTATCTGGACAGGGGGCTGTCTACAATGAGCAGTTCTTC.

This clonotype showed up many times. V is TRBV6-2 or TRBV6-3 and J is TRBJ1-2; no clear D gene. In germline, CDR1 is MNHEY, CDR2 SVGEGT. Trimming removed 8 bases from V and 5 bases from J, with 12 bases in between. The CDR3 has 12 amino acids. CDR3 loop: CASGASSYGYTF. The DNA for the CDR3 is TGTGCCAGCGGTGCCAGCTCTTATGGCTACACCTTC.

The chain joins TRBV20-1 to TRBJ2-5, with 12 positions matching TRBD2. V was clipped by 6 bases and J by 1 base; unmatched bases: 9. Germline assignment: CDR1 DFQATT and CDR2 SNEGSKA (reference sequence). This CDR3 contains 16 residues. CDR3 region: CSAILAGGGAQETQYF. In DNA, the CDR3 is TGCAGTGCGATTCTAGCGGGAGGGGGGGCCCAAGAGACCCAGTACTTC.